This entry describes one T cell receptor beta chain. This sample is drawn from a study of blood T cell repertoires in COVID-19. Using immunoSEQ multiplex PCR, the repertoire was profiled, and TCRdb retains in-frame clones only, with some absent. The data hold just over 650,000 clones, with about nine tenths observed a single time. The CDR3 consists of 13 residues. V lost 8 bases to trimming and J lost 5 bases, with 15 bases between them. The germline V gene has CDR1 LNHDA and CDR2 SQIVND (reference sequence). Sequencing used peripheral blood. This chain uses TRBV19 with TRBJ1-2; a possible D gene is TRBD1 (5 bases). This receptor was identified in a woman younger than 30 with acute or convalescent COVID-19. CDR3 sequence reads: CASGPRGWYGYTF. The DNA for the CDR3 is TGTGCCAGTGGGCCAAGGGGCTGGTATGGCTACACCTTC.